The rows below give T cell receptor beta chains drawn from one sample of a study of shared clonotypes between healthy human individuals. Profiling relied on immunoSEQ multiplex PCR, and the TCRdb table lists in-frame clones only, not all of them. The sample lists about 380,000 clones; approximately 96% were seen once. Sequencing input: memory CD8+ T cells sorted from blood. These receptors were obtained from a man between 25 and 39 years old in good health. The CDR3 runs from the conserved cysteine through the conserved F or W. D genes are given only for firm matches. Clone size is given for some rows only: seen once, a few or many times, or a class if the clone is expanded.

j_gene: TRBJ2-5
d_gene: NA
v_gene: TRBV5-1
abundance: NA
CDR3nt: TGCGCCAGCAGCATATTGGGGGTTAGAGAGACCCAGTACTTC
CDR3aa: CASSILGVRETQYF

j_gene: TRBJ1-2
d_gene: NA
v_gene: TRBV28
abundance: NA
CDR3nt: TGTGCCAGCAGTTTATACGTCTATGGCTACACCTTC
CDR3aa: CASSLYVYGYTF

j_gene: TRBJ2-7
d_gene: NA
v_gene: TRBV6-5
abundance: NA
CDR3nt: TGTGCCAGCAGTTCCCATAGTTTGATTTACACCTACGAGCAGTACTTC
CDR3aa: CASSSHSLIYTYEQYF

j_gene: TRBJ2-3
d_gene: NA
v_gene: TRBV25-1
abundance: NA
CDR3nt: TGTGCCAGCAGTGAATACGGGGCAGGGACAGATACGCAGTATTTT
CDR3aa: CASSEYGAGTDTQYF

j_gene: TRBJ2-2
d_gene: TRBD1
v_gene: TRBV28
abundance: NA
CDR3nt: TGTGCCAGCAGTCCCGGACAGGGGGGATCCGGGGAGCTGTTTTTT
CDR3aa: CASSPGQGGSGELFF

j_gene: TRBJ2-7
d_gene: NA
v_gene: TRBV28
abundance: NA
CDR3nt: TGTGCCAGCAGTTTCGGGCAGGGAAGCTTCTACGAGCAGTACTTC
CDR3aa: CASSFGQGSFYEQYF

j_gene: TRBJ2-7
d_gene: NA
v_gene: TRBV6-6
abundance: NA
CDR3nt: TGTGCCAGCAGTTACTCGAGGCAACACTACGAGCAGTACTTC
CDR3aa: CASSYSRQHYEQYF

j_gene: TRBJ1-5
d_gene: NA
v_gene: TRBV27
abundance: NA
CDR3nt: TGTGCCAGCAGTTTTAGGTTTAGCAATCAGCCCCAGCATTTT
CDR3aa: CASSFRFSNQPQHF

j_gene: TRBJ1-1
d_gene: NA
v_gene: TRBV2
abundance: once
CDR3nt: TGTGCCAGCAGCCTACAGGACACTGAAGCTTTCTTT
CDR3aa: CASSLQDTEAFF

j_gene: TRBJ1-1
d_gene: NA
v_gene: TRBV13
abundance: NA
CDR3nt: TGTGCCAGCAGCTTGAACACTGAAGCTTTCTTT
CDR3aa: CASSLNTEAFF

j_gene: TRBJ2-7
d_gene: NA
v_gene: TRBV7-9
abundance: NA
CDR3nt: TGTGCCAGCGGCAACTGGGAGTTCTACGAGCAGTACTTC
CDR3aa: CASGNWEFYEQYF

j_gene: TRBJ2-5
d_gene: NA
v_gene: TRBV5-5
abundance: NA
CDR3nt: TGTGCCAGCAGCTTTTCCAGGGAGACCCAGTACTTC
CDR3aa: CASSFSRETQYF

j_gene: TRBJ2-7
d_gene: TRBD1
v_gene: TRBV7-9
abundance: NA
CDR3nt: TGTGCCAGCAGCTTAACCGGGACAGGGGGCGAGCAGTACTTC
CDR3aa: CASSLTGTGGEQYF

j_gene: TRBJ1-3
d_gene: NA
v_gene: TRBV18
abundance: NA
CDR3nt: TGTGCCAGCTCACCACTCGCGACGCGCTCTGGAAACACCATATATTTT
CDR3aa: CASSPLATRSGNTIYF

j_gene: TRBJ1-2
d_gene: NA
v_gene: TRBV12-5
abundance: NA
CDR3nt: TGTGCTAGTGGTTTGGACAATAACTATGGCTACACCTTC
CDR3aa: CASGLDNNYGYTF

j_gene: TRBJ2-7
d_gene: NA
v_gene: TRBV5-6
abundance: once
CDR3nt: TGTGCCAGCAGCAGAGGCAGGGTAGCCGAACCCTACGAGCAGTACTTC
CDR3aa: CASSRGRVAEPYEQYF

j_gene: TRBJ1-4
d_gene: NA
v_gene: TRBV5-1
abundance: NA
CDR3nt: TGCGCCAGCAGCCGGGACACTAATGAAAAACTGTTTTTT
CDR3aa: CASSRDTNEKLFF

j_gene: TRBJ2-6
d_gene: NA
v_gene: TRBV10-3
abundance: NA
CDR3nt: TGTGCCATCAGTGAGTCTAGGGGTGCTGGGGCCAACGTCCTGACTTTC
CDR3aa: CAISESRGAGANVLTF

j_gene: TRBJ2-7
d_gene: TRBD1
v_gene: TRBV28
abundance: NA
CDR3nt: TGTGCCAGCAGCTCACCAGGGACAGGGGGCTACGAGCAGTACTTC
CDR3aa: CASSSPGTGGYEQYF

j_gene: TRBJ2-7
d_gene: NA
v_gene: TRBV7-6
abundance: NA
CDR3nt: TGTGCCAGCAGCTTGGGGCCAGGGCCCTACGAGCAGTACTTC
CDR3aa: CASSLGPGPYEQYF

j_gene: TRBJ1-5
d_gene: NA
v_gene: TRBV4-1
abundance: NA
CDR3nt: TGCGCCAGCAGCCAAGACGCGGGCTATAGCAATCAGCCCCAGCATTTT
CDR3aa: CASSQDAGYSNQPQHF

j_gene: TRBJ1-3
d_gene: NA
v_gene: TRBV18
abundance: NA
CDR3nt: TGTGCCAGCTCACCTCTTGCAGGGAACGGAAACACCATATATTTT
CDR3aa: CASSPLAGNGNTIYF

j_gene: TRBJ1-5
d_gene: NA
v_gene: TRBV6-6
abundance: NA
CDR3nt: TGTGCCAGCAGAACGACCTATAGCAATCAGCCCCAGCATTTT
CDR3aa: CASRTTYSNQPQHF

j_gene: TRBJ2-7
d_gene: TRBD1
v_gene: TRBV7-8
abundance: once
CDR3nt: TGTGCCAGCAGCTTAGGACCCCCGGGACAGGGGGCGCGGGAGCAGTACTTC
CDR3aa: CASSLGPPGQGAREQYF

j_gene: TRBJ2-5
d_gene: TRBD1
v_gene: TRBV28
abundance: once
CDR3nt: TGTGCCAGCAGGGTGGGGACAGGGGAGACCCAGTACTTC
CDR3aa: CASRVGTGETQYF

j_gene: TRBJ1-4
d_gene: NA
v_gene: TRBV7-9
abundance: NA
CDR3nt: TGTGCCAGCAGCTTAAGTGTCGGTACAGCCGGTAATGAAAAACTGTTTTTT
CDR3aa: CASSLSVGTAGNEKLFF

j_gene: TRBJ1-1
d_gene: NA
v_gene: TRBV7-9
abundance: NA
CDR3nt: TGTGCCAGCAGCCCAAGGGAAGAAGCTTTCTTT
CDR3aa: CASSPREEAFF

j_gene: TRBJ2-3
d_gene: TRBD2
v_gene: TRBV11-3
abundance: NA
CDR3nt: TGTGCCAGCAGCTTTACCAGCGGGAGAGGGGGGGATACGCAGTATTTT
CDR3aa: CASSFTSGRGGDTQYF

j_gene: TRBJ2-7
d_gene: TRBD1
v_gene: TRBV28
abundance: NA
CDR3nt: TGTGCCAGCAGTCCGGTGGACAGGCGTGCCTACGAGCAGTACTTC
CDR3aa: CASSPVDRRAYEQYF

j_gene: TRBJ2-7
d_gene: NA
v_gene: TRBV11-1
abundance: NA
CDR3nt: TGTGCCAGCAGCCTCGGCCGAGGGACCTACGAGCAGTACTTC
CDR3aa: CASSLGRGTYEQYF

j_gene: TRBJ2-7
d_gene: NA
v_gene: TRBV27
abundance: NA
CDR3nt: TGTGCCAGCAGTCGAGGGCAGTACTTC
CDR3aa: CASSRGQYF

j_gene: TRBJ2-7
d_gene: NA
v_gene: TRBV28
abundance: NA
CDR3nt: TGTGCCAGCAGTACAGGGATTCCCTACGAGCAGTACTTC
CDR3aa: CASSTGIPYEQYF

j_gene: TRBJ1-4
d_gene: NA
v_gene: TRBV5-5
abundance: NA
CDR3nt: TGTGCCAGCAGCGACGAGCAAAGCCTGCTTTCAACTAATGAAAAACTGTTTTTT
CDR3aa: CASSDEQSLLSTNEKLFF

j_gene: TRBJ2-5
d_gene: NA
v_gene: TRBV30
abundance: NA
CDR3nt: TGTGCCTGGACCCAGGGACGAAAGACCCAGTACTTC
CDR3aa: CAWTQGRKTQYF

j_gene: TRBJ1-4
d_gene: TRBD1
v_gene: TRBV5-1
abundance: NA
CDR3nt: TGCGCCAGCAGCTTGGACAGGGGGTATGAAAAACTGTTTTTT
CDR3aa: CASSLDRGYEKLFF

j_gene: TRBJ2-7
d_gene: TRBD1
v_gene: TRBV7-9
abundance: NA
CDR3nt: TGTGCCAGCAGCTTAGTGCTCCGAGGACAGGGGGCTTTCGAGCAGTACTTC
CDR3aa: CASSLVLRGQGAFEQYF

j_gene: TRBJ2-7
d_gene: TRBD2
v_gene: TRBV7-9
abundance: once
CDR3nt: TGTGCCAGCAGCTATGGACTAGCGGGGGGCTACGAGCAGTACTTC
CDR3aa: CASSYGLAGGYEQYF

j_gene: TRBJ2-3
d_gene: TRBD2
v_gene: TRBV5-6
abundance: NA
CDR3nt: TGTGCCAGCAGCTTGGCGCTAGCGGATAGCACAGATACGCAGTATTTT
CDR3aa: CASSLALADSTDTQYF

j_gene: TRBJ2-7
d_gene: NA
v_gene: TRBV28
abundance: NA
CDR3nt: TGTGCCAGCAGTCCACCGGGGGCCTACGAGCAGTACTTC
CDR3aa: CASSPPGAYEQYF

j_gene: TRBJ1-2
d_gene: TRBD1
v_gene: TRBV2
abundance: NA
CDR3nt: TGTGCCAGCACCGGACAGGTGTATGGCTACACCTTC
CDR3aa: CASTGQVYGYTF

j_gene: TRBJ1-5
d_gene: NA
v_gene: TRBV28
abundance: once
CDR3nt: TGTGCCAGCAATCCGGGGAGGTACCAGCCCCAGCATTTT
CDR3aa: CASNPGRYQPQHF

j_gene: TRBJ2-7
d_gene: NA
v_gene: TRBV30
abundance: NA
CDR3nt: TGTGCCTGGAGTGCAGGGTTCGGCTACGAGCAGTACTTC
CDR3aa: CAWSAGFGYEQYF